This T cell receptor (beta chain) was obtained from a study of T cell responses to AZD1222 COVID-19 vaccine. Turning to this clone: The antigen is unknown.

The assay was immunoSEQ multiplex PCR, and TCRdb's table has in-frame clones only and misses some. The table lists approximately 110,000 clones, more than 70% of them singletons. V lost 6 bases, J lost 4 bases, and 15 bases lay in between. The length of the CDR3 is 14 residues. Germline CDR1 and CDR2: MNHEY and SVGAGI. Points from the study as a whole: Clonal diversity was possibly underestimated; the donors were predominantly white British and more often female.

This chain uses TRBV6-5 with TRBJ1-2, with D maybe TRBD1 (5 bases). This TCR was recovered from an adult who received the AZD1222 COVID-19 vaccine. Source: peripheral blood, taken 28 days after the second AZD1222 dose. The CDR3: CASRSTGAIYGYTF. The CDR3 bases are TGTGCCAGCAGGTCAACCGGGGCCATCTATGGCTACACCTTC.